The present TCR beta chain was sequenced within a study of regulatory T cells in long-lasting Graves disease. Study results and caveats: Persistent cases favored TRBV28, TRBJ1-2 and TRBJ2-5. Persistent Graves' cases showed lower TCR diversity than newly diagnosed cases.

Time point defined: persistent/refractory GD, antithyroid drugs over 5 years with positive TRAb. RNA isolated from PBMCs was used to make the TCR library. The guidelines of the American Thyroid Association were the basis for diagnosing Graves' disease. V was trimmed by 3 bases and J by 0 bases, leaving 9 bases between them. CDR1 and CDR2 (germline): MGHDK, SYGVNS. CDR3 length equals 15 residues. This clonotype was seen repeatedly, ten times or more. Its antigen remains unknown. Arm-PCR of CDR3 regions with iRepertoire HTBI primers generated TCR beta libraries. Per the study methods: Sequenced samples collectively carried roughly 63 TRBV and 11 to 15 TRBJ segments. Each CDR3 protein gets one entry after TCRdb re-called the multiplex PCR reads with MiXCR. TCRdb's processing, not the study's, gives the V and J calls here. The sample yields about 420,000 distinct CDR3 sequences, less than 25% seen once.

This chain uses TRBV25-1 with TRBJ2-4; D could derive from TRBD1 or TRBD2 (6 bases each). Sequencing was performed on peripheral blood mononuclear cells (PBMCs), taken when the disease was refractory, from a patient treated with antithyroid drugs. This receptor was identified in a female donor with Graves disease. The CDR3 sequence is CASSEGGIAKNIQYF. In DNA, the CDR3 is TGTGCCAGCAGTGAGGGGGGCATAGCCAAAAACATTCAGTACTTC.